The 8 T cell receptor beta chains presented below share a single source sample, sequenced in a study of cytomegalovirus exposure and HLA in healthy donors. Both 60 Vbeta primers and 13 Jbeta primers went into the PCR. Repertoires were generated with immunoSEQ multiplex PCR, while TCRdb's copy carries only in-frame clones and drops some. Of 100,000 to 130,000 clones listed, over 70% are singletons. The sample consisted of PBMCs. These receptors were collected from a man aged 25 to 40 in good health and CMV-seronegative.

The rearrangement joins TRBV4-1 to TRBJ1-1, with 9 nucleotides matching TRBD1. The CDR3 is 17 amino acids. V was clipped by 0 bases and J by 7 bases; unmatched bases: 12. Germline values: CDR1 MGHRA, CDR2 YSYEKL. The CDR3 loop is CASSQEGDGQGINEAFF. The CDR3 coding sequence is TGCGCCAGCAGCCAAGAAGGCGATGGACAGGGGATTAATGAAGCTTTCTTT.

This chain links TRBV5-1 with TRBJ1-2; 7 bases align to TRBD1. Germline CDR1 and CDR2: SGHRS and YFSETQ. The CDR3 loop spans 15 amino acids. Trimming took 2 bases from V and 3 from J; bases not matched to a gene: 7. CDR3 residues: CASSFAGGADYGYTF. The CDR3 DNA reads TGCGCCAGCAGCTTTGCAGGGGGAGCGGACTATGGCTACACCTTC.

The V gene is TRBV30, the J gene TRBJ2-2, with D hard to call. V was cut by 0 bases and J by 0 bases, with 11 bases left in between. This CDR3 region has 16 residues. From germline, CDR1 is GTSNPN and CDR2 SVGIG (reference sequence). In nucleotides, the CDR3 is TGTGCCTGGAGTGTCCAGCGCCTCACGAACACCGGGGAGCTGTTTTTT. Protein product: CAWSVQRLTNTGELFF.

The chain couples TRBV6-5 to TRBJ2-1, with 15 bases lining up with TRBD2. Germline values: CDR1 MNHEY, CDR2 SVGAGI. The J segment lost 12 bases and the V segment lost 6 bases, leaving 6 bases of the junction unmatched. There are 14 residues in the CDR3. CDR3 in amino acids: CASSPGLAGGRQFF. For the CDR3, the DNA is TGTGCCAGCAGCCCGGGACTAGCGGGGGGAAGGCAGTTCTTC.

With respect to this clone: The germline gene is not matched at one end of the junction; a read error may be the cause. The chain employs TRBV15 and TRBJ2-7, with 9 positions matching TRBD1. The CDR3 has 12 amino acids. Germline V gene sequence: CDR1 LNHNV, CDR2 YYDKDF (reference sequence). This CDR3 reads CATRTGGSERYF. CDR3 bases: TGTGCCACCCGAACAGGGGGCAGCGAGCGGTACTTC.

The chain employs TRBV10-3 and TRBJ1-2, with D possibly TRBD1 on 5 matching bases. The V end was cut by 4 bases, the J end by 7 bases, with 13 bases between. There are 13 residues in the CDR3. The germline gives CDR1 ENHRY, CDR2 SYGVKD. CDR3 in DNA: TGTGCCATCAGTGGCAATCCAGGGATTGGCTACACCTTC. Its protein is CAISGNPGIGYTF.

In this sample, this clone turned up a few times. The chain couples TRBV6-5 to TRBJ2-7, with TRBD1 matching over 9 bases. V shed 5 bases and J 2 bases; nucleotides not matched to a gene: 4. Germline V lookup: CDR1 MNHEY, CDR2 SVGAGI. The CDR3 contains 14 residues. CDR3 DNA sequence: TGTGCCAGCAGTGGGACAGGGACAACCTACGAGCAGTACTTC. Translated, it gives CASSGTGTTYEQYF.

The chain has TRBV7-9 and TRBJ2-2; D not certain. V was trimmed by 11 bases and J by 4 bases, leaving 14 bases between them. The V gene's germline CDR1 is SEHNR and CDR2 FQNEAQ (reference sequence). The CDR3 is 13 residues long. The CDR3 reads CALTPILTGELFF. Written as DNA, the CDR3 is TGTGCCCTAACCCCTATCCTCACCGGGGAGCTGTTTTTT.